This T cell receptor (beta chain) was sequenced during a study of shared clonotypes between healthy human individuals. Looked up from germline, CDR1 is SGHVS and CDR2 is FNYEAQ. V trimming: 2 bases; J trimming: 3 bases; junction bases outside the gene matches: 0. The CDR3 loop spans 14 amino acids. This clone is medium-sized within its sample. At a deep level, the assay was run. Several immunoSEQ plates held equal portions of the genomic DNA taken from each subset. In the original analysis: ImmunoSEQ gave junction-only sequences without quality scores, so filtering differed. Assay used: immunoSEQ multiplex PCR; TCRdb lists only in-frame clones, some missing. Clone size and V and J calls were adopted from that table, with D and trimming inferred from the DNA. The profile shows fewer than 500,000 clones, 60% to 80% of them singletons. Genomic DNA, for the unsorted samples, came from some 100 million PBMCs.

The genes are TRBV7-6 and TRBJ1-4; the match to TRBD1 covers 7 bases. Sequencing was carried out using PBMCs. This clonotype was obtained from a woman between 40 and 55 years old in good health. Some clones in this sample may be carry-over from other donors' samples. The CDR3 DNA reads as TGTGCCAGCAGCTTAAGGGGGCCTAATGAAAAACTGTTTTTT. Residues: CASSLRGPNEKLFF.